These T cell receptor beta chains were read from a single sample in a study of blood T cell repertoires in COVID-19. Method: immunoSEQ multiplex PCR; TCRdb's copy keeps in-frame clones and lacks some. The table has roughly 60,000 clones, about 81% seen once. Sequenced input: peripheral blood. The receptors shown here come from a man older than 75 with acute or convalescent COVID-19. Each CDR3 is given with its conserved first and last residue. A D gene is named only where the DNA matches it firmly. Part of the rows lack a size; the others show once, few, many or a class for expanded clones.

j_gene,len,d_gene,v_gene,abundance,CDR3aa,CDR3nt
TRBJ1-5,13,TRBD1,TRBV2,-,CASCGQGDQPQHF,TGTGCCAGCTGTGGACAGGGCGATCAGCCCCAGCATTTT
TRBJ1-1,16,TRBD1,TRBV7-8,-,CASSTQGQGGGTEAFF,TGTGCCAGCAGCACCCAGGGACAGGGCGGAGGTACTGAAGCTTTCTTT
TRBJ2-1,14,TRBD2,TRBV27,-,CASSSRGGYNEQFF,TGTGCCAGCAGTTCCCGCGGGGGCTACAATGAGCAGTTCTTC
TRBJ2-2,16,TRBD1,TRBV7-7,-,CASSSGGQGASGELFF,TGTGCTAGCAGCTCCGGGGGACAGGGGGCTTCCGGGGAGCTGTTTTTT
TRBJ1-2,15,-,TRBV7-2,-,CASTLGGGGNYGYTF,TGTGCCAGCACCCTGGGGGGTGGTGGGAACTATGGCTACACCTTC
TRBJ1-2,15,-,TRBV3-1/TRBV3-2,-,CASSPLGVSNYGYTF,TGTGCCAGCAGCCCGCTAGGGGTCTCTAACTATGGCTACACCTTC
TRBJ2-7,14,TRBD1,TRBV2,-,CASRGTGASYEQYF,TGTGCCAGCAGAGGGACAGGGGCCTCCTACGAGCAGTACTTC
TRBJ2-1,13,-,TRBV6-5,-,CASSYRSYNEQFF,TGTGCCAGCAGTTATCGCTCCTACAATGAGCAGTTCTTC
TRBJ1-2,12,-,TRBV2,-,CASTQDPYGYTF,TGTGCCAGCACCCAGGATCCATATGGCTACACCTTC
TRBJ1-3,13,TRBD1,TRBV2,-,CASTPDRENTIYF,TGTGCCAGCACCCCCGACAGGGAAAACACCATATATTTT
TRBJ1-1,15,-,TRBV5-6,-,CASSAVGLENTEAFF,TGTGCCAGCAGCGCGGTGGGACTGGAGAACACTGAAGCTTTCTTT
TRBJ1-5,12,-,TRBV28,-,CASGVSNQPQHF,TGTGCGTCGGGAGTAAGCAATCAGCCCCAGCATTTT
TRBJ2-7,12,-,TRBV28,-,CASSSRPGEQYF,TGTGCCAGCAGCTCTCGGCCAGGGGAGCAGTACTTC
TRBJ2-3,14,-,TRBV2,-,CASRRGGSTDTQYF,TGTGCCAGCAGGAGGGGGGGTAGCACAGATACGCAGTATTTT
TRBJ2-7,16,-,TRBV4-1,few,CASSQGGGQGGDEQYF,TGCGCCAGCAGCCAAGGGGGAGGACAGGGAGGGGACGAGCAGTACTTC
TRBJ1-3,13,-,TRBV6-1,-,CASSEQIGNTIYF,TGTGCCAGCAGTGAACAGATAGGAAACACCATATATTTT
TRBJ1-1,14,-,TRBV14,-,CASSQVGILTEAFF,TGTGCCAGCAGCCAAGTCGGGATCCTCACTGAAGCTTTCTTT
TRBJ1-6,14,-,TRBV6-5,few,CASRRTANNSPLHF,TGTGCCAGCAGAAGGACAGCGAATAATTCACCCCTCCACTTT
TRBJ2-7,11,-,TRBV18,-,CASSPEYEQYF,TGTGCCAGCTCACCAGAGTACGAGCAGTACTTC
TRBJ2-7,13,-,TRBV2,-,CASGRGTVGGQYF,TGTGCCAGCGGCCGCGGGACCGTCGGGGGGCAGTACTTC
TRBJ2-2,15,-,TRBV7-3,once,CASSSRTEDTGELFF,TGTGCCAGCAGCTCACGGACGGAGGACACCGGGGAGCTGTTTTTT
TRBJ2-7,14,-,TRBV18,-,CASSQEQTSYEQYF,TGTGCCAGCTCACAAGAACAGACATCCTACGAGCAGTACTTC